The source of this T cell receptor (beta chain) is a study of tumor-infiltrating lymphocytes in primary liver carcinoma (dated by TCRdb to 2017 to 2019). Broadly, across the study: A handful of patients with histopathologically diagnosed primary liver carcinoma underwent surgical resection in China between November 2015 and 2016. Technical replicate repertoires showed high reproducibility, with mean shared-clone rates roughly 0.87 and correlation coefficients above 0.95. For each liver tumor, the study sampled five regions along with adjacent normal tissue and blood, and applied TCRbeta repertoire sequencing, expression microarrays and whole-exome sequencing. The tumors of the five patients were staged as T1-T3 N0M0, with maximum diameters ranging from roughly 4.2 to 10 cm. Each sample produced roughly 3.5 to 7.13 million productive TCRbeta reads, and read depth showed no significant difference between tissue types. Of the five patients, three men and two women aged 30 to 69 years, four had hepatocellular carcinoma and one had combined HCC and intrahepatic cholangiocarcinoma. TCRbeta repertoire sequencing covered 35 specimens from 5 patients: roughly 25 tumor regions, 5 adjacent noncancerous liver tissues and 5 peripheral blood samples.

Blood RNA was extracted from unsorted whole blood using TRIzol reagent, and germline DNA was obtained with the DNeasy Blood & Tissue kit. Patients had chronic HBV infection and were treatment-naive at sampling. Around 4 milliliters of peripheral blood were collected into K2EDTA tubes before surgery. TCRbeta-specific cDNA was reverse-transcribed from roughly 500 ng total RNA using a constant-region primer and ProtoScript II reverse transcriptase. TCRbeta libraries were built with three nested multiplex PCR rounds, a slightly modified ARM-PCR procedure. The first two PCR rounds used multiplex TRBV1-TRBV30 forward primers with a Cbeta reverse primer, each for about 9 cycles. Sample barcodes and Illumina adapters were attached in a final 25-cycle PCR using Deep VentR polymerase. Before sequencing, amplicons of 200-500 bp were gel-purified using a QIAquick gel extraction kit. TCRbeta amplicons were sequenced on an Illumina HiSeq 2500 with 250-bp paired-end reads. The study's processing was this. Quality trimming of reads was performed with Trimmomatic v0.33, and paired reads were merged with FLASH v1.2.11 so that full CDR3 sequences could be recovered. V, D and J germline segments were assigned to the rearranged TCRbeta sequences by MiGEC v1.2.1b. Clonotype statistics and Shannon-Wiener diversity indices were computed with VDJtools v1.0.0. Except for diversity analysis, only each sample's 250 most abundant clonotypes were used in subsequent analyses to reduce sampling bias. Through fastp at Q25 and MiXCR, TCRdb rebuilt clones from the public reads, retaining in-frame beta chains. CDR3 protein duplicates are merged, each entry listing the most common genes and DNA. Clone size and V and J calls follow TCRdb, not the original study. The sample yields approximately 330,000 distinct CDR3 sequences; around 60% were counted once. The ten biggest clones cover about 6% of the sample.

Broader findings and caveats from the paper: Consistent with antigen-driven expansion, pairs of tumor regions showed higher repertoire overlap (mean roughly 36%) than either tumor-adjacent pairs (about 17%) or tumor-blood pairs (roughly 14%). With just a handful of patients in the study, the authors point out that the findings should be validated in a larger study. Because sequencing covered only the TCR beta chain and unpaired alpha chains were not captured, true repertoire diversity is likely underestimated. Because the samples were bulk and unsorted, CD4+ and CD8+ T cell repertoires could not be compared. Compared with blood, tumors had a significantly larger share of the repertoire taken up by the top 250 clones (p = 0.039).

CDR1 is given as SGHAT and CDR2 as FQNNGV, both from the germline V gene. For this chain, trimming is 3 bases at the V end and 3 bases at the J end, and the number of junction bases without a gene match is 8. From cysteine to phenylalanine, the CDR3 is 15 amino acids long. Left in the record is the CDR3 DNA by itself, 45 bases read in frame from the first base. This clonotype is identified as medium-sized (0.01 to 0.1%). Its antigen is unknown. No much larger clonotype is one base removed from it; base qualities were not supplied. The specimen sequenced was peripheral blood. The sequence came from a man aged 35 to 55 with primary liver carcinoma and hepatitis B virus infection. This receptor chain uses TRBV11-2 and TRBJ2-7, and TRBD2 aligns with 7 junction nucleotides. The encoded CDR3 is CASSLGGFRNYEQYF. The DNA sequence is given as TGTGCCAGCAGCTTGGGGGGGTTCAGGAACTACGAGCAGTACTTC.